The 9 T cell receptor beta chains presented below share a single source sample, sequenced in a study of glioma-infiltrating T cells after dendritic cell vaccination. Generated by immunoSEQ multiplex PCR, the TCRdb table keeps only in-frame clones and is missing some. The sample contains 80,000 to 100,000 clones, 75% to 85% of which appear only once. The material was blood, obtained before dendritic cell vaccination. The receptors originated from a human donor with glioblastoma.

The V call is TRBV7-9, the J call TRBJ1-2; maybe TRBD1 (5 bases). Germline CDR1 is SEHNR and CDR2 is FQNEAQ (reference sequence). Trimming removed 8 bases at V and 4 bases at J, with 20 bases between. The CDR3 contains 15 residues. The CDR3 region is CASGLAGGKGYGYTF. DNA for the CDR3: TGTGCCAGCGGATTAGCGGGGGGAAAGGGCTATGGCTACACCTTC.

The chain combines TRBV6-6 with TRBJ2-7, with 12 bases aligning to TRBD2. Germline assignment: CDR1 MNHNY and CDR2 SVGAGI (reference sequence). The CDR3 runs to 15 residues. V lost 6 bases, J lost 7 bases, and 10 bases stayed unmatched. CDR3: CASSHRLAGVEEQYF. CDR3 sequence (DNA): TGTGCCAGCAGCCATCGACTAGCGGGAGTGGAAGAGCAGTACTTC.

This chain connects TRBV6-1 to TRBJ1-1, with D perhaps TRBD1 (6 bases). V was trimmed by 4 bases and J by 9 bases, leaving 18 bases between them. The germline CDR1 and CDR2 sequences are MNHNS and SASEGT. This CDR3 contains 14 residues. In DNA, the CDR3 is TGTGCCAGCAGTGTGGACAGCGACATTGGCAAAGCTTTCTTT. Translating it yields CASSVDSDIGKAFF.

The rearrangement links TRBV5-1 to TRBJ2-1; 9 positions match TRBD2. The germline V gene has CDR1 SGHRS and CDR2 YFSETQ. V shed 0 bases, J shed 6 bases, and the junction held 4 bases outside the gene matches. This CDR3 is built from 15 residues. CDR3 region: CASSLDGTSLNEQFF. Written as DNA, the CDR3 is TGCGCCAGCAGCTTGGACGGGACTAGCCTCAATGAGCAGTTCTTC.

CDR3 amino acids: CASSFPGGVINGYTF. In nucleotides, the CDR3 is TGTGCCAGCAGCTTCCCTGGGGGGGTAATCAATGGCTACACCTTC. The chain joins TRBV7-2 to TRBJ1-2; tentatively, D is TRBD1 (5 bases). The length of the CDR3 is 15 residues. Deletions cut 3 bases from V and 6 bases from J, with 17 bases between. Germline CDR1 is SGHTA and CDR2 is FQGNSA.

The chain employs TRBV19 and TRBJ1-5; D is ambiguous. The CDR3 covers 14 residues. Germline loops: CDR1 LNHDA, CDR2 SQIVND (reference sequence). V was trimmed by 7 bases and J by 2 bases, leaving 12 bases between them. The CDR3 region is CASNSGIGNQPQHF. The CDR3 nucleotides read TGTGCCAGTAACTCGGGGATAGGCAATCAGCCCCAGCATTTT.

In its sample, this clone was seen many times. The chain recombines TRBV28 with TRBJ1-3; D is undetermined. Germline assignment: CDR1 MDHEN and CDR2 SYDVKM. The CDR3 totals 14 residues. V dropped 6 bases and J dropped 0 bases, with 9 bases sitting between them. The CDR3: CASRTDTSGNTIYF. In nucleotides, the CDR3 is TGTGCCAGCAGGACCGACACCTCTGGAAACACCATATATTTT.

V and J are TRBV9 and TRBJ2-1; 10 nucleotides match TRBD2. This CDR3 is built from 17 residues. V dropped 2 bases and J dropped 2; count of bases not matched to a gene: 7. CDR1 and CDR2 from the germline V gene are SGDLS and YYNGEE. The CDR3 sequence is CASSVASGGAAYNEQFF. The DNA for the CDR3 is TGTGCCAGCAGCGTGGCTAGCGGGGGCGCTGCCTACAATGAGCAGTTCTTC. The whole variable domain, filled in from reference TRBV9 and TRBJ2-1, reads DSGVTQTPKHLITATGQRVTLRCSPRSGDLSVYWYQQSLDQGLQFLIQYYNGEERAKGNILERFSAQQFPDLHSELNLSSLELGDSALYFCASSVASGGAAYNEQFFGPGTRLTVL.

The CDR3: CASSLDLTSGASNEQFF. Written as DNA, the CDR3 is TGTGCCAGCAGCTTAGACCTGACTAGCGGGGCCTCCAATGAGCAGTTCTTC. This chain joins TRBV7-2 and TRBJ2-1, with 11 bases that match TRBD2. Germline lookup yields CDR1 SGHTA and CDR2 FQGNSA. This CDR3 is built from 17 residues. The V and J ends lost 1 base and 6 bases, in that order; junction bases with no gene match: 8.